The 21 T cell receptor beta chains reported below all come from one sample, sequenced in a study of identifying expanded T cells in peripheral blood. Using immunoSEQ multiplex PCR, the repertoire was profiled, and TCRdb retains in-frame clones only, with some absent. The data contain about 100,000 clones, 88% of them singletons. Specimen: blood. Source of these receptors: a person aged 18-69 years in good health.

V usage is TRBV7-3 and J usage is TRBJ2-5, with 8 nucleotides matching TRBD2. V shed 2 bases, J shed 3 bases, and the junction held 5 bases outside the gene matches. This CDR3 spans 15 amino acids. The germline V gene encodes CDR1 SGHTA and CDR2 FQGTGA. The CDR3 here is CASSLSGTRKETQYF. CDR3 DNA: TGTGCCAGCAGCTTATCCGGGACTAGAAAAGAGACCCAGTACTTC.

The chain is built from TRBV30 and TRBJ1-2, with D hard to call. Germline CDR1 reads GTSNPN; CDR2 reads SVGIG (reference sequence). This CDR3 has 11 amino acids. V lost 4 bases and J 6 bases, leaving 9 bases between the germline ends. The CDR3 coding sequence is TGTGCCTGGAAGGGTCGGGATGGCTACACCTTC. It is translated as CAWKGRDGYTF.

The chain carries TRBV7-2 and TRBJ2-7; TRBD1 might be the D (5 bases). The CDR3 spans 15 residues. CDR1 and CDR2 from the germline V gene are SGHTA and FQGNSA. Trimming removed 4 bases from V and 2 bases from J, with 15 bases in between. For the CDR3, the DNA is TGTGCCAGCAGCTATATGGACAAGCGAGCCTACGAGCAGTACTTC. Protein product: CASSYMDKRAYEQYF.

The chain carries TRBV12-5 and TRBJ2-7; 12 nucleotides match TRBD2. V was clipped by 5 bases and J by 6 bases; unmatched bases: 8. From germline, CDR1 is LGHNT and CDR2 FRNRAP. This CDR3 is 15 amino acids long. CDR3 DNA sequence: TGTGCTAGTGGTAAAAAGACTAGCGGGAGATTCGAGCAGTACTTC. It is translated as CASGKKTSGRFEQYF.

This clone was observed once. The CDR3 nucleotides are TGTGCCAGCAGCTTAAGACGGACTAGCACAGATACGCAGTATTTT. Its translation is CASSLRRTSTDTQYF. The V call is TRBV7-3, the J call TRBJ2-3, with a tentative D call TRBD2 (5 bases). The CDR3 consists of 15 residues. Germline V lookup: CDR1 SGHTA, CDR2 FQGTGA. Trimming shortened V by 1 base and J by 0 bases, and 8 bases separated the two germline ends.

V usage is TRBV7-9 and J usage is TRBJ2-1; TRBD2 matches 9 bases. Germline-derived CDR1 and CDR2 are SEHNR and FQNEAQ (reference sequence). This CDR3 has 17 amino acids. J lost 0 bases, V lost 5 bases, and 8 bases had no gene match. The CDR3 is CASSTTSGSSSYNEQFF. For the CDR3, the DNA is TGTGCCAGCAGCACTACTAGCGGGTCGAGCTCCTACAATGAGCAGTTCTTC.

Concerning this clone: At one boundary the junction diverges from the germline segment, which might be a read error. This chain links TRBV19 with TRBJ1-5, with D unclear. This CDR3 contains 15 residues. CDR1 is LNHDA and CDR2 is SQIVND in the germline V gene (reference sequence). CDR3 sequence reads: CASSLDGITNQPQHF. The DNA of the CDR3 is TGTGCCAGTAGTCTAGACGGAATTACCAATCAGCCCCAGCATTTT. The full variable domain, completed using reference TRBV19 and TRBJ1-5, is DGGITQSPKYLFRKEGQNVTLSCEQNLNHDAMYWYRQDPGQGLRLIYYSQIVNDFQKGDIAEGYSVSREKKESFPLTVTSAQKNPTAFYLCASSLDGITNQPQHFGDGTRLSIL.

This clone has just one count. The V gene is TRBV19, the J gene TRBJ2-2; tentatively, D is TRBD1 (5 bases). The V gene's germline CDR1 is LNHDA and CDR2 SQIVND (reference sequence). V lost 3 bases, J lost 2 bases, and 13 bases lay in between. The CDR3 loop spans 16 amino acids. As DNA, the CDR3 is TGTGCCAGTAGTATCAGGGCTAATCCCAACACCGGGGAGCTGTTTTTT. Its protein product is CASSIRANPNTGELFF. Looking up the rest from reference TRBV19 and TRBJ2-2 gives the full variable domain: DGGITQSPKYLFRKEGQNVTLSCEQNLNHDAMYWYRQDPGQGLRLIYYSQIVNDFQKGDIAEGYSVSREKKESFPLTVTSAQKNPTAFYLCASSIRANPNTGELFFGEGSRLTVL.

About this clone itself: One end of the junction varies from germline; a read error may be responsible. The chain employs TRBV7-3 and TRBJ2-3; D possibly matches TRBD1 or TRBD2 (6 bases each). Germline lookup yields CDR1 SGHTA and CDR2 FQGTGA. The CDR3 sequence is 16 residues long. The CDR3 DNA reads TGCGCCAGCAGCCAAGACGGGGGCACTAGCACAGATACGCAGTATTTT. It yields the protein CASSQDGGTSTDTQYF.

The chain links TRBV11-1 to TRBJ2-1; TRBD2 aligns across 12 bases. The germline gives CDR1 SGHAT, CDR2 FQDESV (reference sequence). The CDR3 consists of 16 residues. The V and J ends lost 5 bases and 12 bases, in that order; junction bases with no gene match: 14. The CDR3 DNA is TGTGCCAGCAGCAAGTCGACCCTAGCGGGGGGGCCCAGGCAGTTCTTC. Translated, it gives CASSKSTLAGGPRQFF.

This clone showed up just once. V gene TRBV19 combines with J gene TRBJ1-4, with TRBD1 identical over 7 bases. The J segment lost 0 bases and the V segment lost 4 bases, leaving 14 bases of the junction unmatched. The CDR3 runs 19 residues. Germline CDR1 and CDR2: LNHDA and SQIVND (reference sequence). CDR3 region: CASSRRQGARIATNEKLFF. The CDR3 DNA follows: TGTGCCAGTAGTAGGCGACAGGGTGCGAGGATTGCAACTAATGAAAAACTGTTTTTT.

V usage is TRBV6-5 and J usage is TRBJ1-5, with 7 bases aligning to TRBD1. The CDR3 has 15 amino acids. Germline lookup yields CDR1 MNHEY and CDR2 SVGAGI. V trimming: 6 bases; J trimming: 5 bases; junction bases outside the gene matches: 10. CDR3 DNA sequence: TGTGCCAGCAGCACGACAGGGATCGGGGATCAGCCCCAGCATTTT. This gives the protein CASSTTGIGDQPQHF.

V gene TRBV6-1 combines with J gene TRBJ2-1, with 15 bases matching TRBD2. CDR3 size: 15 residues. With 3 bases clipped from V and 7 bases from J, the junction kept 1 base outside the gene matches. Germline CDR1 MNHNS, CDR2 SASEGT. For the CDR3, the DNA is TGTGCCAGCAGTGAGGGACTAGCGGGGGGAAATGAGCAGTTCTTC. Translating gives CASSEGLAGGNEQFF.

CDR3 bases: TGTGCCAGCAGAAGGGACACCGCTAACTATGGCTACACCTTC. It is translated as CASRRDTANYGYTF. V and J are TRBV9 and TRBJ1-2; maybe TRBD1 (6 bases). CDR1 is SGDLS and CDR2 is YYNGEE in the germline V gene. The V gene lost 5 bases and the J gene lost 0 bases, with 11 bases spanning the gap. The CDR3 is made up of 14 amino acids. The full variable domain, with the rest looked up from reference TRBV9 and TRBJ1-2, is DSGVTQTPKHLITATGQRVTLRCSPRSGDLSVYWYQQSLDQGLQFLIQYYNGEERAKGNILERFSAQQFPDLHSELNLSSLELGDSALYFCASRRDTANYGYTFGSGTRLTVV.

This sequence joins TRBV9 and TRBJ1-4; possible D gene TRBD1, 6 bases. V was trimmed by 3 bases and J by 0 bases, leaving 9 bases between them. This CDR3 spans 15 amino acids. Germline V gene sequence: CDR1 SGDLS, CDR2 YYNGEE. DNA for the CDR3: TGTGCCAGCAGCGCCGGACAGTCAACTAATGAAAAACTGTTTTTT. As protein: CASSAGQSTNEKLFF.

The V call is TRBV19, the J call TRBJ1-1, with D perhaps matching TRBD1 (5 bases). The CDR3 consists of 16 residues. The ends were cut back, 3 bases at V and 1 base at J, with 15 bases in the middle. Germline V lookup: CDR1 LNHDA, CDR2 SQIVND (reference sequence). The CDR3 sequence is CASSILAGKGNTEAFF. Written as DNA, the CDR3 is TGTGCCAGTAGTATCTTGGCAGGGAAGGGGAACACTGAAGCTTTCTTT.

The CDR3 DNA reads as TGCGCCAGCAGCTTGGTCCCCGGGGTTGAGGGGAATGAGCAGTTCTTC. As protein: CASSLVPGVEGNEQFF. The chain carries TRBV5-1 and TRBJ2-1; possibly TRBD1 or TRBD2 for D (5 bases each). Germline CDR1 and CDR2: SGHRS and YFSETQ. V was pared by 0 bases and J by 7 bases, with 17 bases between. This CDR3 comprises 16 residues.

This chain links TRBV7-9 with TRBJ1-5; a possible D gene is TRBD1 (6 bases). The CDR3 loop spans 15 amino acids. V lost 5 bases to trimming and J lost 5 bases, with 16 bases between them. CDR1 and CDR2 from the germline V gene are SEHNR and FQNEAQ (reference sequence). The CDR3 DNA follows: TGTGCCAGCAGCGAGGGGGGGACTGTTTATCAGCCCCAGCATTTT. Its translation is CASSEGGTVYQPQHF. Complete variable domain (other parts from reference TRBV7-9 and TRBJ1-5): DTGVSQNPRHKITKRGQNVTFRCDPISEHNRLYWYRQTLGQGPEFLTYFQNEAQLEKSRLLSDRFSAERPKGSFSTLEIQRTEQGDSAMYLCASSEGGTVYQPQHFGDGTRLSIL.

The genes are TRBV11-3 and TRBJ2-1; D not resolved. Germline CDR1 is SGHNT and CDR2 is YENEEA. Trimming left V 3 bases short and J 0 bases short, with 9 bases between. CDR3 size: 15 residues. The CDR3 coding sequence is TGTGCCAGCAGCTTCCGACTGAGCTCCTACAATGAGCAGTTCTTC. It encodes CASSFRLSSYNEQFF.

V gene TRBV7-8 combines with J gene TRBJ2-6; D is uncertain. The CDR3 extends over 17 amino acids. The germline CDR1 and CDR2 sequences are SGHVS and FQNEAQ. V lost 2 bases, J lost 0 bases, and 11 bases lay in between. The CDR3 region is CASSLSQVSSGANVLTF. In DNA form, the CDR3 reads TGTGCCAGCAGCTTAAGTCAGGTCAGCTCTGGGGCCAACGTCCTGACTTTC.

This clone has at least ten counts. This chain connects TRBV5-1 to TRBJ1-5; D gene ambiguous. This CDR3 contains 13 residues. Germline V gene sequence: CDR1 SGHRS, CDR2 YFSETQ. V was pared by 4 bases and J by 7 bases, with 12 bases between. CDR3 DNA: TGCGCCAGCAGCGGAGACGGAAGGCAGCCCCAGCATTTT. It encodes CASSGDGRQPQHF.